This TCR beta chain was found in a study of T cell responses to AZD1222 COVID-19 vaccine. To note about this clone: The antigen is not known.

Germline loops: CDR1 LGHDT, CDR2 YNNKEL (reference sequence). The CDR3 covers 16 residues. V was pared by 0 bases and J by 2 bases, with 10 bases between. The method was immunoSEQ multiplex PCR; TCRdb's version includes in-frame clones alone and lacks a portion of them. The sample has around 110,000 clones, 80% to 90% seen once. General study points: Seropositive AZD1222 recipients at baseline numbered only 6 or 7. At 160-218 and 743-854, vaccine-associated CD4 TCRs were dominant, and they spanned spike.

The sample consisted of peripheral blood, taken on day 0 of AZD1222 vaccination. The clonotype was recovered from an adult in good health. This rearrangement joins TRBV3-1 (or the pseudogene TRBV3-2) to TRBJ2-2; D is ambiguous. The DNA for the CDR3 is TGTGCCAGCAGCCAAGATCTCGGCACCAACACCGGGGAGCTGTTTTTT. It codes for CASSQDLGTNTGELFF.